The 20 T cell receptor beta chains presented below share a single source sample, sequenced in a study of T cell changes during pregnancy in multiple sclerosis. The assay was immunoSEQ multiplex PCR, and TCRdb's table has in-frame clones only and misses some. The table includes 90,000 to 100,000 clones, roughly 90% detected once. The sample consisted of peripheral blood, taken in the first trimester of pregnancy. These receptors originate from a female donor with multiple sclerosis, enrolled in a pregnancy study.

The chain employs TRBV11-2 and TRBJ2-1; TRBD2 might be the D (5 bases). The CDR3 has 15 amino acids. Per the germline V gene, CDR1 is SGHAT and CDR2 is FQNNGV. V was trimmed by 0 bases and J by 3 bases, leaving 9 bases between them. CDR3 loop: CASSLEAGNYNEQFF. CDR3 sequence (DNA): TGTGCCAGCAGCTTAGAAGCCGGGAACTACAATGAGCAGTTCTTC.

V usage is TRBV2 and J usage is TRBJ2-3; D may be TRBD1 (6 bases). Germline lookup yields CDR1 SNHLY and CDR2 FYNNEI. The CDR3 spans 13 residues. V was trimmed by 5 bases and J by 4 bases, leaving 10 bases between them. The CDR3 nucleotides read TGTGCCAGCAGTAGGCAGGGGCCAGATACGCAGTATTTT. Residues: CASSRQGPDTQYF.

The V gene is TRBV7-9, the J gene TRBJ2-3; perhaps TRBD2 as D (6 bases). The CDR3 is 13 amino acids. Germline V gene data show CDR1 as SEHNR and CDR2 as FQNEAQ (reference sequence). Trimming took 5 bases from V and 5 from J, leaving 11 bases between them. The CDR3 region is CASSRGGKDTQYF. The CDR3 DNA sequence: TGTGCCAGCAGCCGAGGCGGGAAAGATACGCAGTATTTT. The full variable domain, completed using reference TRBV7-9 and TRBJ2-3, is DTGVSQNPRHKITKRGQNVTFRCDPISEHNRLYWYRQTLGQGPEFLTYFQNEAQLEKSRLLSDRFSAERPKGSFSTLEIQRTEQGDSAMYLCASSRGGKDTQYFGPGTRLTVL.

This chain joins TRBV7-6 and TRBJ2-7; 8 bases agree with TRBD2. CDR1 SGHVS and CDR2 FNYEAQ come from the germline V gene. The CDR3 length is 15 residues. Unmatched junction bases numbered 5, after V lost 1 base and J lost 3 bases. The CDR3, as DNA: TGTGCCAGCAGCTTAGGGAGCGGGAGCGACTACGAGCAGTACTTC. Its translation: CASSLGSGSDYEQYF.

In its sample, this clone was seen once. This chain connects TRBV10-3 to TRBJ2-1, with TRBD2 identical over 14 bases. The germline gives CDR1 ENHRY, CDR2 SYGVKD. The V gene end was trimmed by 4 bases and the J gene end by 7 bases; junction bases not matched to a gene: 6. The CDR3 covers 16 residues. The CDR3 bases are TGTGCCATCAGTGTGGGGACTAGCGGGAGTAGGAATGAGCAGTTCTTC. Translated, it gives CAISVGTSGSRNEQFF.

This chain connects TRBV27 to TRBJ2-7, with 8 bases fitting TRBD2. Germline V gives CDR1 MNHEY, CDR2 SMNVEV (reference sequence). The CDR3 is 13 residues long. The V gene end was trimmed by 2 bases and the J gene end by 4 bases; junction bases not matched to a gene: 1. CDR3 region: CASSLAGGYEQYF. The CDR3 coding sequence is TGTGCCAGCAGTTTAGCGGGAGGATACGAGCAGTACTTC.

The V and J genes are TRBV7-9 and TRBJ2-7; D is possibly TRBD2 (6 bases). This CDR3 is built from 15 residues. The germline V and J ends were trimmed by 5 bases and 3 bases, with 17 bases remaining between them. Germline V lookup: CDR1 SEHNR, CDR2 FQNEAQ (reference sequence). DNA for the CDR3: TGTGCCAGCAGCGGGCGGGACTTTTCAAACTACGAGCAGTACTTC. It specifies CASSGRDFSNYEQYF.

The genes are TRBV2 and TRBJ2-6, with TRBD1 identical over 7 bases. This CDR3 is built from 16 residues. V gave up 6 bases and J gave up 2 bases; unmatched junction bases: 7. The germline V gene encodes CDR1 SNHLY and CDR2 FYNNEI. CDR3 sequence (DNA): TGTGCCAGCAGGAGGGACAGTTCGCCTGGGGCCAACGTCCTGACTTTC. Protein: CASRRDSSPGANVLTF.

This chain connects TRBV2 to TRBJ1-1; a possible D gene is TRBD1 (6 bases). Germline V gives CDR1 SNHLY, CDR2 FYNNEI. There are 16 residues in the CDR3. Deletions cut 6 bases from V and 3 bases from J, with 20 bases between. CDR3 in amino acids: CASSVHPTAGDTEAFF. The CDR3 DNA is TGTGCCAGCAGCGTACACCCGACCGCAGGGGACACTGAAGCTTTCTTT.

CDR3 in amino acids: CASSSRTSPEYNEQFF. Written as DNA, the CDR3 is TGTGCCAGCAGTTCCCGAACTAGTCCGGAATACAATGAGCAGTTCTTC. This chain links TRBV27 with TRBJ2-1; possible D gene TRBD2, 5 bases. Per the germline V gene, CDR1 is MNHEY and CDR2 is SMNVEV (reference sequence). V was clipped by 4 bases and J by 4 bases, with 17 bases between them. This CDR3 region has 16 residues.

The rearrangement uses TRBV6-1 and TRBJ2-7; 7 bases map to TRBD1. The V gene end was trimmed by 5 bases and the J gene end by 1 base; junction bases not matched to a gene: 8. The CDR3 is made up of 15 amino acids. The germline CDR1 and CDR2 sequences are MNHNS and SASEGT. The CDR3 region has the DNA TGTGCCAGCAGTACCACAATGGACAGGTCCTACGAGCAGTACTTC. The encoded protein is CASSTTMDRSYEQYF.

The gene calls are TRBV19 and TRBJ2-6, with a possible D match to TRBD1 (6 bases). CDR1 and CDR2 from the germline V gene are LNHDA and SQIVND (reference sequence). Between the trimmed V and J ends, which lost 10 bases and 1 base, there was a span of 14 bases. CDR3 size: 15 residues. The DNA for the CDR3 is TGTGCCACGCGAGATAGGGGGTCTGGGGCCAACGTCCTGACTTTC. Its translation is CATRDRGSGANVLTF. The whole variable domain, remainder taken from reference TRBV19 and TRBJ2-6, is DGGITQSPKYLFRKEGQNVTLSCEQNLNHDAMYWYRQDPGQGLRLIYYSQIVNDFQKGDIAEGYSVSREKKESFPLTVTSAQKNPTAFYLCATRDRGSGANVLTFGAGSRLTVL.

This clone appeared a few times. V and J are TRBV30 and TRBJ1-1, with 8 bases aligning to TRBD1. The CDR3 length is 13 residues. Germline-derived CDR1 and CDR2 are GTSNPN and SVGIG (reference sequence). The V and J ends lost 5 bases and 4 bases, in that order; junction bases with no gene match: 6. In DNA form, the CDR3 reads TGTGCCTGGGAGGGGGGACAGGCCACTGAAGCTTTCTTT. Protein: CAWEGGQATEAFF.

The chain employs TRBV2 and TRBJ2-5, with 14 bases aligning to TRBD2. CDR3 length: 17 amino acids. V was pared by 6 bases and J by 10 bases, with 16 bases of the junction left unmatched. Germline CDR1 SNHLY, CDR2 FYNNEI. Here the CDR3 reads CASSDGTSGSTTRGQYF. DNA of the CDR3: TGTGCCAGCAGCGACGGGACTAGCGGGAGTACCACCCGAGGCCAGTACTTC. The whole variable domain, remainder taken from reference TRBV2 and TRBJ2-5, is EPEVTQTPSHQVTQMGQEVILRCVPISNHLYFYWYRQILGQKVEFLVSFYNNEISEKSEIFDDQFSVERPDGSNFTLKIRSTKLEDSAMYFCASSDGTSGSTTRGQYFGPGTRLLVL.

This chain links TRBV27 with TRBJ2-1; D is unresolved. V was cut by 6 bases and J by 9 bases, with 9 bases left in between. The CDR3 sequence is 11 residues long. Germline CDR1 and CDR2: MNHEY and SMNVEV (reference sequence). This CDR3 is CASRSPGEQFF. The DNA for the CDR3 is TGTGCCAGCAGGTCTCCCGGTGAGCAGTTCTTC.

The J gene is TRBJ2-2, the V gene TRBV27; 10 nucleotides align to TRBD1. Germline V gene lookup returns CDR1 MNHEY and CDR2 SMNVEV (reference sequence). The CDR3 contains 17 residues. The J segment lost 1 base and the V segment lost 7 bases, leaving 9 bases of the junction unmatched. The CDR3 protein is CASKQKGQGLNTGELFF. In nucleotides, the CDR3 is TGTGCCAGCAAACAAAAGGGACAGGGGTTGAACACCGGGGAGCTGTTTTTT.

This chain joins TRBV7-2 and TRBJ1-2, with D perhaps matching TRBD1 (6 bases). Germline V gene sequence: CDR1 SGHTA, CDR2 FQGNSA. The ends were cut back, 5 bases at V and 2 bases at J, with 15 bases in the middle. The CDR3 has 15 residues. CDR3 protein: CASSPTGSKNYGYTF. CDR3 DNA: TGTGCCAGCAGCCCAACAGGGTCGAAAAACTATGGCTACACCTTC.

The table lists this clone with a count of one. The V call is TRBV5-4, the J call TRBJ1-2, with 7 positions matching TRBD1. V dropped 2 bases and J dropped 4; count of bases not matched to a gene: 5. Germline V gene sequence: CDR1 SGHNT, CDR2 YYREEE (reference sequence). The CDR3 spans 14 residues. CDR3 sequence (DNA): TGTGCCAGCAGCTTTGACAGGGCCCTCTATGGCTACACCTTC. Amino acids: CASSFDRALYGYTF.

The chain couples TRBV6-1 to TRBJ1-2; D gene uncertain. The CDR3 spans 14 residues. V lost 3 bases, J lost 2 bases, and 10 bases lay in between. Looked up from germline, CDR1 is MNHNS and CDR2 is SASEGT. The CDR3 reads CASSEERRNYGYTF. CDR3 DNA sequence: TGTGCCAGCAGTGAGGAGCGGCGGAACTATGGCTACACCTTC.

The chain is built from TRBV19 and TRBJ2-5, with D hard to call. The CDR3 length is 13 residues. V was clipped by 5 bases and J by 5 bases, with 12 bases between them. The germline V gene has CDR1 LNHDA and CDR2 SQIVND (reference sequence). CDR3 in DNA: TGTGCCAGTAGTGTGGGCCTCGCGGAGACCCAGTACTTC. Translating gives CASSVGLAETQYF.